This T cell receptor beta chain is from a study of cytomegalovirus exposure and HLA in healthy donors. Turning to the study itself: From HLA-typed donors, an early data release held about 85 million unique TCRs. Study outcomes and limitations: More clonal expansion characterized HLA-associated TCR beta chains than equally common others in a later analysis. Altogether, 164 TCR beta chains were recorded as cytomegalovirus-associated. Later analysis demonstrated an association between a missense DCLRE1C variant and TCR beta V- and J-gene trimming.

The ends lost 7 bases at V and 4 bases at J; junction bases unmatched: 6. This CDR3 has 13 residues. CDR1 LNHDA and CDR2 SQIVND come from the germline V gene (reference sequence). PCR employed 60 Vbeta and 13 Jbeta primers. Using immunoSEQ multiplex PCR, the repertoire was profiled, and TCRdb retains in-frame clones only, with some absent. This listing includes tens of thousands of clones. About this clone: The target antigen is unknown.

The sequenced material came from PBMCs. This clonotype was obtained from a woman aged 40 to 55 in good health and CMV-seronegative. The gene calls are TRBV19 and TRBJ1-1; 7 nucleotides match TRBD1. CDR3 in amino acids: CASTRRGITEAFF. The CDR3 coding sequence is TGTGCCAGTACCCGCAGGGGGATCACTGAAGCTTTCTTT.